What follows is one T cell receptor (beta chain) and its context. This sample is drawn from a study of human T cells and chemical hapten exposure. The sample's time point: patch test 1, 2 weeks after DPC sensitization. Treatment here: therapeutic diphenylcyclopropenone sensitization with weekly scalp DPC. The ends were cut back, 5 bases at V and 3 bases at J, with 5 bases in the middle. CDR3 length: 11 amino acids. Germline V gene lookup returns CDR1 PRHDT and CDR2 FYEKMQ (reference sequence). TCRdb ran MiXCR on the RACE reads and lists one entry per CDR3 protein. The sample consists of 75,000 to 95,000 distinct CDR3 sequences, approximately 10% of them appearing once.

Sequencing used whole blood, obtained in connection with sensitization to the hapten diphenylcyclopropenone (DPC). The clonotype comes from a woman aged 55 to 70 with alopecia areata. Some clones in this sample may be carry-over from other donors' samples. This chain connects TRBV13 to TRBJ2-7; D is ambiguous. In nucleotides, the CDR3 is TGTGCCAGCAGCCGTCTCTACGAGCAGTACTTC. It yields the protein CASSRLYEQYF.